Following are 19 T cell receptor beta chains from one sample sequenced in a study of blood T cell repertoires in COVID-19. The assay was immunoSEQ multiplex PCR, and TCRdb's table has in-frame clones only and misses some. The data show about 190,000 clones, about 86% seen once. The specimen was peripheral blood. The receptors shown here come from a woman aged 25 to 39 with active or convalescent COVID-19.

V usage is TRBV19 and J usage is TRBJ1-1; weak D call: TRBD1 (5 bases). Trimming took 2 bases from V and 4 from J, leaving 11 bases between them. This CDR3 is 14 amino acids long. The germline V gene encodes CDR1 LNHDA and CDR2 SQIVND (reference sequence). DNA of the CDR3: TGTGCCAGTAGTATAATGCTCGGGGGCACTGAAGCTTTCTTT. This sequence encodes CASSIMLGGTEAFF.

V is TRBV29-1 and J is TRBJ2-7; 7 bases agree with TRBD1. Germline V gene data show CDR1 as SQVTM and CDR2 as ANQGSEA. After removal of 5 bases from V and 6 bases from J, the junction contained 4 bases not matched to a gene. This CDR3 has 11 residues. In DNA, the CDR3 is TGCAGCGTTCTTAGGGGGCTCGAGCAGTACTTC. Its protein is CSVLRGLEQYF.

The rearrangement links TRBV6-6 to TRBJ1-2; 9 bases are shared with TRBD1. CDR1 and CDR2 from the germline V gene are MNHNY and SVGAGI (reference sequence). The J segment lost 2 bases and the V segment lost 4 bases, leaving 2 bases of the junction unmatched. CDR3 size: 14 residues. The CDR3 protein is CASSSTGGNYGYTF. In DNA, the CDR3 is TGTGCCAGCAGTTCAACAGGGGGCAACTATGGCTACACCTTC.

This clone occurred once. The CDR3 region is CSVDDQGDTIYF. The CDR3 nucleotides are TGCAGCGTTGATGATCAGGGGGACACCATATATTTT. V usage is TRBV29-1 and J usage is TRBJ1-3, with 7 bases matching TRBD1. The CDR3 loop spans 12 amino acids. After removal of 3 bases from V and 8 bases from J, the junction contained 4 bases not matched to a gene. Germline V gene data show CDR1 as SQVTM and CDR2 as ANQGSEA. Based on the CDR3 plus reference TRBV29-1 and TRBJ1-3, the full variable domain is SAVISQKPSRDICQRGTSLTIQCQVDSQVTMMFWYRQQPGQSLTLIATANQGSEATYESGFVIDKFPISRPNLTFSTLTVSNMSPEDSSIYLCSVDDQGDTIYFGEGSWLTVV.

This chain links TRBV2 with TRBJ2-1, with D perhaps TRBD2 (5 bases). Trimming removed 3 bases at V and 2 bases at J, with 8 bases between. This CDR3 is 14 amino acids long. Germline CDR1 SNHLY, CDR2 FYNNEI. The CDR3 is CASSEKRTYNEQFF. For the CDR3, the DNA is TGTGCCAGCAGTGAGAAGCGGACCTACAATGAGCAGTTCTTC.

The chain combines TRBV11-2 with TRBJ1-3; 11 nucleotides line up with TRBD1. The length of the CDR3 is 16 residues. CDR1 is SGHAT, CDR2 FQNNGV, per germline. V gave up 4 bases and J gave up 3 bases; unmatched junction bases: 5. The chain's CDR3 is CASSWTGGLYGNTIYF. The CDR3 DNA is TGTGCCAGCAGCTGGACAGGGGGCCTATATGGAAACACCATATATTTT. Variable domain in full (rest from reference TRBV11-2 and TRBJ1-3): EAGVAQSPRYKIIEKRQSVAFWCNPISGHATLYWYQQILGQGPKLLIQFQNNGVVDDSQLPKDRFSAERLKGVDSTLKIQPAKLEDSAVYLCASSWTGGLYGNTIYFGEGSWLTVV.

The V call is TRBV10-2, the J call TRBJ1-5, with TRBD1 matching 8 bases. Germline CDR1 reads WSHSY; CDR2 reads SAAADI. The CDR3 contains 14 residues. V gave up 4 bases and J gave up 6 bases; unmatched junction bases: 5. CDR3 in amino acids: CASSVQGAGQPQHF. CDR3 DNA sequence: TGCGCCAGCAGTGTTCAGGGGGCGGGTCAGCCCCAGCATTTT.

The table lists this clone with a few counts. The V and J genes are TRBV15 and TRBJ1-5; maybe TRBD1 (6 bases). CDR3 length: 17 residues. Between the trimmed V and J ends, which lost 3 bases and 5 bases, there was a span of 20 bases. Germline V gene data show CDR1 as LNHNV and CDR2 as YYDKDF (reference sequence). The CDR3 loop is CATSRQRGGVGYQPQHF. In nucleotides, the CDR3 is TGTGCCACCAGCAGGCAAAGGGGGGGAGTGGGCTATCAGCCCCAGCATTTT.

This clone was recorded once. This sequence joins TRBV9 and TRBJ1-3; D remains unclear. The CDR3 spans 16 residues. The V end lost 3 bases, the J end lost 0 bases, and 13 bases lay between the germline ends. Germline-derived CDR1 and CDR2 are SGDLS and YYNGEE. CDR3 nucleotides: TGTGCCAGCAGCGACTCTGGGGAGTACTCTGGAAACACCATATATTTT. Its protein product is CASSDSGEYSGNTIYF.

This clone occurred a few times. The chain carries TRBV2 and TRBJ2-1; D is ambiguous. Germline-derived CDR1 and CDR2 are SNHLY and FYNNEI. The CDR3 loop spans 15 amino acids. The ends were cut back, 8 bases at V and 5 bases at J, with 19 bases in the middle. The CDR3 loop reads CASENTRLLNNEQFF. CDR3 nucleotides: TGTGCCAGCGAAAACACGAGACTCCTAAACAATGAGCAGTTCTTC.

V usage is TRBV5-1 and J usage is TRBJ2-1; 8 nucleotides agree with TRBD2. The CDR3 has 14 amino acids. Per the germline V gene, CDR1 is SGHRS and CDR2 is YFSETQ. V dropped 2 bases and J dropped 10; count of bases not matched to a gene: 8. Here the CDR3 DNA reads TGCGCCAGCAGCTTCGCGGGACTAGTCGGGGAGCAGTTCTTC. Protein sequence: CASSFAGLVGEQFF.

The genes are TRBV2 and TRBJ2-3, with 8 bases aligning to TRBD2. The length of the CDR3 is 17 residues. V gave up 6 bases and J gave up 3 bases; unmatched junction bases: 14. Per germline, CDR1 SNHLY and CDR2 FYNNEI. The chain's CDR3 is CASRPRSAGGRTDTQYF. DNA of the CDR3: TGTGCCAGCAGGCCCCGGTCGGCGGGAGGAAGGACAGATACGCAGTATTTT.

The V call is TRBV6-6, the J call TRBJ1-1; 8 bases are shared with TRBD1. The ends lost 2 bases at V and 1 base at J; junction bases unmatched: 3. CDR3 size: 15 residues. Per germline, CDR1 MNHNY and CDR2 SVGAGI (reference sequence). Here the CDR3 DNA reads TGTGCCAGCAGTTACCCCGGACAGGGGAACACTGAAGCTTTCTTT. Translation gives CASSYPGQGNTEAFF.

The genes are TRBV18 and TRBJ1-2; D gene unclear. Germline CDR1 is KGHSH and CDR2 is LQKENI. The CDR3 totals 16 residues. Between the trimmed V and J ends, which lost 4 bases and 0 bases, there was a span of 15 bases. CDR3 bases: TGTGCCAGCTCACTCGGCCAGGAAGCAGCTAACTATGGCTACACCTTC. Translation gives CASSLGQEAANYGYTF.

This sequence joins TRBV6-6 and TRBJ2-3; the D is unclear. Trimming cost V 2 bases and J 4 bases, with 10 bases left between them. The CDR3 covers 14 residues. Germline V gives CDR1 MNHNY, CDR2 SVGAGI (reference sequence). The CDR3 DNA is TGTGCCAGCAGTTACGTTGCAGGTTCAGATACGCAGTATTTT. Its protein is CASSYVAGSDTQYF.

This clone has just one count. This chain links TRBV9 with TRBJ1-5; no clear D. The CDR3 runs 18 residues. Trimming shortened V by 1 base and J by 7 bases, and 24 bases separated the two germline ends. In germline, CDR1 is SGDLS, CDR2 YYNGEE. CDR3 loop: CASSVRKEAEGGKQPQHF. CDR3 nucleotide sequence: TGTGCCAGCAGCGTAAGGAAGGAAGCGGAGGGCGGGAAACAGCCCCAGCATTTT.

The rearrangement uses TRBV29-1 and TRBJ1-2; TRBD1 agrees at 9 bases. Per the germline V gene, CDR1 is SQVTM and CDR2 is ANQGSEA. With V trimmed by 6 bases and J by 6 bases, 5 bases remained unmatched. The CDR3 runs 12 residues. The CDR3 reads CSVYGQGNGYTF. The CDR3, as DNA: TGCAGCGTCTACGGACAGGGGAATGGCTACACCTTC.

Points on this clone: The sample has other DNA sequences that encode this CDR3 too. The chain is built from TRBV7-2 and TRBJ1-5; unclear D gene. Germline V CDR1 and CDR2: SGHTA, FQGNSA. The CDR3 runs 14 residues. Deletions cut 1 base from V and 2 bases from J, with 6 bases between. CDR3 sequence (DNA): TGTGCCAGCAGCTTAGAACGGGGCAATCAGCCCCAGCATTTT. Translating it yields CASSLERGNQPQHF.

This clone was counted a few times. The chain combines TRBV4-1 with TRBJ2-2, with a weak D call TRBD2 (6 bases). Looked up from germline, CDR1 is MGHRA and CDR2 is YSYEKL. The CDR3 is 15 residues long. The V end was cut by 3 bases, the J end by 3 bases, with 11 bases between. The CDR3 coding sequence is TGCGCCAGCAGCCATGACGCTAGCGACACCGGGGAGCTGTTTTTT. This gives the protein CASSHDASDTGELFF.